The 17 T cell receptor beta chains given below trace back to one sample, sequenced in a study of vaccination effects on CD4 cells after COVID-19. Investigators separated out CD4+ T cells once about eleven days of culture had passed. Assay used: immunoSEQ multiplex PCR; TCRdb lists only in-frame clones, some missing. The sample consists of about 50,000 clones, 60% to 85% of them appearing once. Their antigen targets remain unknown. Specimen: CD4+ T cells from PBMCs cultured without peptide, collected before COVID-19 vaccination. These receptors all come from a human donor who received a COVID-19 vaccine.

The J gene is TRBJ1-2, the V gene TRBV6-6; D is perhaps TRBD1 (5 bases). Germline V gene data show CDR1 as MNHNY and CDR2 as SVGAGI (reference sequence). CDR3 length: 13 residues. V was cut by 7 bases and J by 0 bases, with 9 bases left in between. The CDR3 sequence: CASTQGANYGYTF. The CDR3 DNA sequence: TGTGCCAGCACCCAGGGAGCTAACTATGGCTACACCTTC.

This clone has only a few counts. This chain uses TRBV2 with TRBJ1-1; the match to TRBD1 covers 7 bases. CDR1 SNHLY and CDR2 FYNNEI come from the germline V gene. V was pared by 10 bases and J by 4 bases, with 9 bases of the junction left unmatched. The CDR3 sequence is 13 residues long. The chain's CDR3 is CATDTNRGTEAFF. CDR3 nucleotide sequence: TGTGCCACCGACACGAACAGGGGCACTGAAGCTTTCTTT.

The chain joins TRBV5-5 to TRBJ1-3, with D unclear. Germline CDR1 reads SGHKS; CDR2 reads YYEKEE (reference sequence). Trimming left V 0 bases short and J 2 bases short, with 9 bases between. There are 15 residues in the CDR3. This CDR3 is CASSLAGNPGNTIYF. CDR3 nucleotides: TGTGCCAGCAGCTTGGCCGGGAACCCTGGAAACACCATATATTTT.

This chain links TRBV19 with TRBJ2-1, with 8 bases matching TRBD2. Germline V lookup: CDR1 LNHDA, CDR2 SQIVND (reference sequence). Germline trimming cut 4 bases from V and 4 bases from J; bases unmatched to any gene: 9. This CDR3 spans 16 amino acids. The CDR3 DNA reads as TGTGCCAGTAGTAATTCAGCGGGGGCCGGGTACAATGAGCAGTTCTTC. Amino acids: CASSNSAGAGYNEQFF.

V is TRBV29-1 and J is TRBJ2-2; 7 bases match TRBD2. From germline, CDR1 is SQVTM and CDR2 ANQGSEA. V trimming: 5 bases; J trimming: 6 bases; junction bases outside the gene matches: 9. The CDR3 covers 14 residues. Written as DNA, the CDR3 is TGCAGCGTTCGAGGGAGGGATCAGGCCGGGGAGCTGTTTTTT. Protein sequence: CSVRGRDQAGELFF.

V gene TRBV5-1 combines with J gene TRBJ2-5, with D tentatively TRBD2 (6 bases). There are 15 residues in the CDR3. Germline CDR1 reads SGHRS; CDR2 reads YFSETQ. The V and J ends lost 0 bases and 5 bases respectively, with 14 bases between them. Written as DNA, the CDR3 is TGCGCCAGCAGCTTGGATGGAGGGTCCTGGGAGACCCAGTACTTC. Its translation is CASSLDGGSWETQYF.

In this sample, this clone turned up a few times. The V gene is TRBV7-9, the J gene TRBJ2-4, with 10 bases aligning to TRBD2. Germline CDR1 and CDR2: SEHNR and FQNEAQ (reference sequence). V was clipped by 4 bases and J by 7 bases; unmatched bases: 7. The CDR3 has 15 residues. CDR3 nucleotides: TGTGCCAGCAGCTACAGCGGGGGGGCCAGGAACATTCAGTACTTC. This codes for CASSYSGGARNIQYF.

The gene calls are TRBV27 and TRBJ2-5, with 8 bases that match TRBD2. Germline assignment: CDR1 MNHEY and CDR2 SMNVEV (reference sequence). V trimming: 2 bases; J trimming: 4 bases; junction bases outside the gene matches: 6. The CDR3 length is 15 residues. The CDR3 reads CASSLSGGFGETQYF. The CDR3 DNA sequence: TGTGCCAGCAGTTTAAGCGGGGGTTTTGGAGAGACCCAGTACTTC.

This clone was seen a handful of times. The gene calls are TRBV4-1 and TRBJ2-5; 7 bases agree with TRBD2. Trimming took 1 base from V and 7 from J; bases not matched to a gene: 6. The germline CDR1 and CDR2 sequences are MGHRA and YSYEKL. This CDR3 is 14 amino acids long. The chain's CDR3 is CASSQGGGSGTQYF. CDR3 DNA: TGCGCCAGCAGCCAAGGGGGGGGATCGGGGACCCAGTACTTC.

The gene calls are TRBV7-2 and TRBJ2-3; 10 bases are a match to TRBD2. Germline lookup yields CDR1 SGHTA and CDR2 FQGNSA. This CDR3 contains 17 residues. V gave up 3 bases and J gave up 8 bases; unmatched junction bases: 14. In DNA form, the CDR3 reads TGTGCCAGCAGCTTTCTGCGTGCTAGCGGGGGAGAGTTTACGCAGTATTTT. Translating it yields CASSFLRASGGEFTQYF.

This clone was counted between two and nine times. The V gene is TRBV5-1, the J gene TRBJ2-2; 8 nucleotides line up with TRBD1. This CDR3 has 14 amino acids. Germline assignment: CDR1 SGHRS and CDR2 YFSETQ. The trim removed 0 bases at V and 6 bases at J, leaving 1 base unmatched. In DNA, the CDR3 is TGCGCCAGCAGCTTGGACAGGGGGTCCGGGGAGCTGTTTTTT. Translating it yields CASSLDRGSGELFF.

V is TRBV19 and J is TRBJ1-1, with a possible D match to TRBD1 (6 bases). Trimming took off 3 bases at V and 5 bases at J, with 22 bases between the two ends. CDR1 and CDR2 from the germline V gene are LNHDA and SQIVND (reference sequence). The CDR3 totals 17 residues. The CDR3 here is CASSMGWWRRQGTEAFF. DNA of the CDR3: TGTGCCAGTAGTATGGGATGGTGGAGGAGGCAGGGGACTGAAGCTTTCTTT.

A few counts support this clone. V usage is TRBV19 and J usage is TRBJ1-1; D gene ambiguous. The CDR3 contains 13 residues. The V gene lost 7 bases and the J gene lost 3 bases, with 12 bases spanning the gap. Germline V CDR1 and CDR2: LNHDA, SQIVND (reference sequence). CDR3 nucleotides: TGTGCCAGTAATGCAGGACTGTACACTGAAGCTTTCTTT. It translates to CASNAGLYTEAFF.

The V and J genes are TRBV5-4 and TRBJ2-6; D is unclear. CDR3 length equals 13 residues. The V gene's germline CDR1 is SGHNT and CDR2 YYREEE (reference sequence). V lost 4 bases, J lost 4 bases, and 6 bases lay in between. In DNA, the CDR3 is TGTGCCAGCAGCCTGTACGGGGCCAACGTCCTGACTTTC. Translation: CASSLYGANVLTF.

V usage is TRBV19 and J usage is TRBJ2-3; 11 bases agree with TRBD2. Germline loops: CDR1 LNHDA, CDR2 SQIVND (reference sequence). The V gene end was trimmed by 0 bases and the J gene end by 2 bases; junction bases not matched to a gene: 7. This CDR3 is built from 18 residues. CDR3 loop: CASSIDRRLAGYTDTQYF. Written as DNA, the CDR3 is TGTGCCAGTAGTATAGATCGACGACTAGCGGGGTACACAGATACGCAGTATTTT. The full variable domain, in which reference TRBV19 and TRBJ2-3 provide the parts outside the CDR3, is DGGITQSPKYLFRKEGQNVTLSCEQNLNHDAMYWYRQDPGQGLRLIYYSQIVNDFQKGDIAEGYSVSREKKESFPLTVTSAQKNPTAFYLCASSIDRRLAGYTDTQYFGPGTRLTVL.

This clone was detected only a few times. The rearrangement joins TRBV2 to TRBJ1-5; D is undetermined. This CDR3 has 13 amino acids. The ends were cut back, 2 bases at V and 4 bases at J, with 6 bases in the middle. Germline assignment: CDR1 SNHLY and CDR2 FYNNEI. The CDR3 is CASSEQFNQPQHF. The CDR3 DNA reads TGTGCCAGCAGTGAACAATTTAATCAGCCCCAGCATTTT.

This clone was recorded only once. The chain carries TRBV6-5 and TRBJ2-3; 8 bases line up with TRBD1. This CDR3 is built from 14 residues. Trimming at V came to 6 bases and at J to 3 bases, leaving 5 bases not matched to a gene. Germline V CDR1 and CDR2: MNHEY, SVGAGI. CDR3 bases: TGTGCCAGCAGAAGACAGGGGAGGACAGATACGCAGTATTTT. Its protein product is CASRRQGRTDTQYF.